These 11 T cell receptor beta chains were sequenced from one sample in a study of shared T cell receptors in the human thymus. Sequencing used immunoSEQ multiplex PCR; TCRdb keeps in-frame clones, though not all of them. The top ten clones hold under 0.012% of a sample with 700,000 to 750,000 clones, roughly 88% of them seen once. In addition, the sample was reused for a study of human thymus T cells.

The sample was thymocytes. The receptors here all came from a girl under three years old with a congenital heart defect.

CDR3 nucleotides: TGTGCCAGCAGAAGTCTCCGGGACAAGGACTATGGCTACACCTTC. It translates to CASRSLRDKDYGYTF. The chain combines TRBV7-9 with TRBJ1-2; TRBD1 is a possible D gene (6 bases). Trimming took 6 bases from V and 3 from J, leaving 17 bases between them. This CDR3 contains 15 residues. Germline CDR1 and CDR2: SEHNR and FQNEAQ (reference sequence). Together with reference TRBV7-9 and TRBJ1-2, the CDR3 gives the full variable domain: DTGVSQNPRHKITKRGQNVTFRCDPISEHNRLYWYRQTLGQGPEFLTYFQNEAQLEKSRLLSDRFSAERPKGSFSTLEIQRTEQGDSAMYLCASRSLRDKDYGYTFGSGTRLTVV.

As to this clone: Other DNA variants within this sample encode the same CDR3. The chain is built from TRBV6-5 and TRBJ2-1, with 8 nucleotides matching TRBD2. The CDR3 covers 15 residues. Trimming cost V 5 bases and J 0 bases; bases outside gene matches: 3. The germline V gene has CDR1 MNHEY and CDR2 SVGAGI. The CDR3 nucleotides read TGTGCCAGCAGTCACACTAGCGGCTCCTACAATGAGCAGTTCTTC. Its protein is CASSHTSGSYNEQFF.

This chain uses TRBV27 with TRBJ1-1; TRBD1 agrees at 7 bases. Germline V gene data show CDR1 as MNHEY and CDR2 as SMNVEV (reference sequence). This CDR3 has 16 residues. After removal of 2 bases from V and 3 bases from J, the junction contained 9 bases not matched to a gene. The chain's CDR3 is CASSLDKGAKDTEAFF. The DNA of the CDR3 is TGTGCCAGCAGTTTAGACAAGGGGGCGAAGGACACTGAAGCTTTCTTT.

This clone was observed a few times. The genes are TRBV2 and TRBJ2-7; 7 positions agree with TRBD1. Germline lookup yields CDR1 SNHLY and CDR2 FYNNEI. The CDR3 sequence is 12 residues long. V was clipped by 6 bases and J by 10 bases; unmatched bases: 9. This chain's CDR3 is CASRATGYGQYF. The CDR3 bases are TGTGCCAGCAGGGCGACAGGGTATGGACAGTACTTC.

The rearrangement uses TRBV7-9 and TRBJ1-1; 8 nucleotides agree with TRBD1. J gave up 4 bases and V 1 base, and 14 bases lay outside the gene matches. This CDR3 has 18 residues. CDR1 is SEHNR, CDR2 FQNEAQ, per germline (reference sequence). The CDR3 DNA reads as TGTGCCAGCAGCTTAGGGATCGGCAGGGGGCGAATGGTCACTGAAGCTTTCTTT. Its translation is CASSLGIGRGRMVTEAFF.

The V and J genes are TRBV7-2 and TRBJ2-3, with a weak D call TRBD2 (5 bases). V was shortened by 1 base and J by 5 bases, with 16 bases between the two germline ends. The CDR3 is 16 amino acids. Germline CDR1 SGHTA, CDR2 FQGNSA. The CDR3 loop is CASSLVLAPSKDTQYF. The CDR3, as DNA: TGTGCCAGCAGCTTAGTCCTAGCCCCTAGTAAAGATACGCAGTATTTT. The complete variable domain, with remaining parts taken from reference TRBV7-2 and TRBJ2-3, reads GAGVSQSPSNKVTEKGKDVELRCDPISGHTALYWYRQSLGQGLEFLIYFQGNSAPDKSGLPSDRFSAERTGGSVSTLTIQRTQQEDSAVYLCASSLVLAPSKDTQYFGPGTRLTVL.

The V call is TRBV5-1, the J call TRBJ2-5, with D possibly being TRBD2 (5 bases). This CDR3 comprises 14 residues. Germline CDR1 reads SGHRS; CDR2 reads YFSETQ. The ends were cut back, 0 bases at V and 5 bases at J, with 11 bases in the middle. DNA of the CDR3: TGCGCCAGCAGCTTGGGTGTGGGAGTGGAGACCCAGTACTTC. It codes for CASSLGVGVETQYF.

This clone was observed once. The chain uses TRBV7-6 and TRBJ2-6, with 9 bases identical to TRBD1. This CDR3 comprises 18 residues. The ends lost 1 base at V and 2 bases at J; junction bases unmatched: 6. Germline CDR1 is SGHVS and CDR2 is FNYEAQ. This chain's CDR3 is CASSLEGQGLPGANVLTF. The CDR3 coding sequence is TGTGCCAGCAGCTTAGAGGGACAGGGTCTTCCTGGGGCCAACGTCCTGACTTTC.

The V and J genes are TRBV11-2 and TRBJ1-2; 9 bases line up with TRBD1. After removal of 5 bases from V and 6 bases from J, the junction contained 16 bases not matched to a gene. The CDR3 length is 17 residues. The germline CDR1 and CDR2 sequences are SGHAT and FQNNGV. The CDR3 loop reads CASSGLTGGASEHGYTF. The CDR3 nucleotides are TGTGCCAGCAGCGGACTTACAGGGGGCGCGTCGGAGCATGGCTACACCTTC.

The chain links TRBV6-5 to TRBJ2-5, with D uncertain. The germline CDR1 and CDR2 sequences are MNHEY and SVGAGI. V gave up 3 bases and J gave up 1 base, with 12 bases separating them. The CDR3 totals 15 residues. The CDR3 sequence: CASSYSHPSQETQYF. CDR3 coding DNA: TGTGCCAGCAGTTATTCCCATCCCAGCCAAGAGACCCAGTACTTC.

V is TRBV9 and J is TRBJ2-1, with D perhaps matching TRBD1 (7 bases). The CDR3 sequence is 17 residues long. The V gene's germline CDR1 is SGDLS and CDR2 YYNGEE. Trimming cost V 1 base and J 8 bases, with 22 bases left between them. CDR3 residues: CASSVSRQGGVAYEQFF. For the CDR3, the DNA is TGTGCCAGCAGCGTATCAAGACAGGGAGGAGTTGCCTATGAGCAGTTCTTC.